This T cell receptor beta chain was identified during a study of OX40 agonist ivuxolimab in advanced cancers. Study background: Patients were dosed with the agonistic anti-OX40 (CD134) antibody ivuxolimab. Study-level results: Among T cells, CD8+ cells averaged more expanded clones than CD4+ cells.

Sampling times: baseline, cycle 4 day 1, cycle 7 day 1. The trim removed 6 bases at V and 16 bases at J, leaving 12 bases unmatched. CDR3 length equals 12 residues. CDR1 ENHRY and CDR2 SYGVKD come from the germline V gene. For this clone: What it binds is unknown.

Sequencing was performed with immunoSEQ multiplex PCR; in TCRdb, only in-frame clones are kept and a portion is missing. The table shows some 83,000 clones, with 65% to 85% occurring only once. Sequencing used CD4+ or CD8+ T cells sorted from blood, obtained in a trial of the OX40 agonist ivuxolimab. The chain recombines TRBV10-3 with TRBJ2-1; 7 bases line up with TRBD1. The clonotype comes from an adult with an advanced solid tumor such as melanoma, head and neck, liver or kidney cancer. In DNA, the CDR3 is TGTGCCATCAGCTGGGCCGGGACAGCCCTTTTCTTC. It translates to CAISWAGTALFF.